This is a list of T cell receptor beta chains from one sample in a study of CD8+CD57+ T cells in acquired aplastic anemia. TCRdb independently ran MiXCR on the reads; one entry per CDR3 protein. The table lists 250,000 to 300,000 distinct CDR3 sequences, approximately 57% of them singletons, with 7.5% to 9% in the top ten. The specimen sequenced was sorted CD4+, CD8+, or CD8+CD57+ T cells (not recorded which) from PBMCs. These receptors were taken from a human donor with severe aplastic anemia or a healthy control (not recorded which). The conserved cysteine and the conserved F or W are not part of the CDR3 here. Fields, in order: V gene, J gene, CDR3 protein.

TRBV7-9	TRBJ2-7	ASSLEGGYSSYEQY
TRBV5-8	TRBJ1-2	ASSPDRSYGYT
TRBV5-1	TRBJ2-1	ASSLFSGGLSYNEQF
TRBV5-1	TRBJ2-5	ASSWGTGEETQY
TRBV10-3	TRBJ2-3	AISDGVGQLLTDTQY
TRBV19	TRBJ2-7	ASSGTASSYEQY
TRBV19	TRBJ2-7	AGSMREVGHEQY
TRBV10-2	TRBJ2-3	ASSGGLAGVLDTQY
TRBV29-1	TRBJ2-1	SVDSNYNEQF
TRBV4-2	TRBJ2-3	ASSQDYRSTDTQY
TRBV5-1	TRBJ1-3	ASSLGAFPSSGNTIY
TRBV7-2	TRBJ2-1	ASSLGRRLAGEDCNEQF
TRBV7-3	TRBJ2-2	ASRPGRTTGELF
TRBV9	TRBJ2-7	ASSPRTGELYEQY
TRBV10-1	TRBJ2-3	ASSETWTRDTQY
TRBV28	TRBJ1-6	AGRDMTIRGSPLH
TRBV29-1	TRBJ1-2	SVRDLYGYT
TRBV10-1	TRBJ1-4	ASRVGTATNEKLF
TRBV7-9	TRBJ2-1	ASSLDLAGGEQF
TRBV28	TRBJ1-3	ASNSHNSGNTIY
TRBV20-1	TRBJ1-5	SAARSQDSNQPQH
TRBV20-1	TRBJ1-5	SAAAGANQPQH
TRBV20-1	TRBJ1-2	SARDYVGANYGYT
TRBV7-2	TRBJ2-5	ASILGRRQAGETQY
TRBV20-1	TRBJ1-5	SARDPDQPQH
TRBV20-1	TRBJ1-1	SAPQNTEAF
TRBV2	TRBJ1-6	ASSFGTGGYNSPLH
TRBV7-9	TRBJ1-1	ASSLGTEAF
TRBV7-8	TRBJ2-6	ASSFNRDRGLSGANVLT
TRBV30	TRBJ1-4	AWSVYRGTNEKLF
TRBV5-6	TRBJ2-3	ASSLEGAGWTDTQY
TRBV24-1	TRBJ1-2	ATSDEGGFNYGYT
TRBV28	TRBJ1-5	ASSLPPLIYSNQPQH
TRBV24-1	TRBJ1-5	ATRQDLRQPQH
TRBV4-3	TRBJ2-7	ASSQGPSLEQY
TRBV18	TRBJ1-2	ASSPLPGGSRLAAGYT
TRBV6-6	TRBJ1-2	ASSLSVGGNYGYT
TRBV7-2	TRBJ2-7	ASKLQGYEQY
TRBV4-3	TRBJ1-2	ASSQWIQDYGYT
TRBV2	TRBJ2-2	ASRDRRAGELF
TRBV7-8	TRBJ2-1	ASSFRGLAYNEQF